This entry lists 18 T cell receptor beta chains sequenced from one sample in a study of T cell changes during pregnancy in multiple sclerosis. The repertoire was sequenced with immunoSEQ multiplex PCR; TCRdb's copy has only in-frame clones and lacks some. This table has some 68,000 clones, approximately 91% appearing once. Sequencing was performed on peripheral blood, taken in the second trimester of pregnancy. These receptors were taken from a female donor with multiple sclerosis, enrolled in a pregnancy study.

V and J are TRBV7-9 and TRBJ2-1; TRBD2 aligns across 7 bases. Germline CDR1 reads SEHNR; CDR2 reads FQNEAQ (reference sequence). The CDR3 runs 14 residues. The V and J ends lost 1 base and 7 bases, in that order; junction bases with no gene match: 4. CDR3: CASSLVGLGNEQFF. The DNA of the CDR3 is TGTGCCAGCAGCTTAGTCGGACTAGGGAATGAGCAGTTCTTC. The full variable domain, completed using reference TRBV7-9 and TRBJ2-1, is DTGVSQNPRHKITKRGQNVTFRCDPISEHNRLYWYRQTLGQGPEFLTYFQNEAQLEKSRLLSDRFSAERPKGSFSTLEIQRTEQGDSAMYLCASSLVGLGNEQFFGPGTRLTVL.

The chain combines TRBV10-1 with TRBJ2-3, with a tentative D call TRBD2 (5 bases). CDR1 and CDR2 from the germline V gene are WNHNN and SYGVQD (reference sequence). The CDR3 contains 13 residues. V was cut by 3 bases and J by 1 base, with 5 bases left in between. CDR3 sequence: CASSEAGTDTQYF. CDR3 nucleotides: TGCGCCAGCAGTGAAGCGGGCACAGATACGCAGTATTTT.

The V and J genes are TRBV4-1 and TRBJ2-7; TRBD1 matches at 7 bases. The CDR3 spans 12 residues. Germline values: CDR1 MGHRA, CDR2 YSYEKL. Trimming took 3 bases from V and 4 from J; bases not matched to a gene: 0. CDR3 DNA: TGCGCCAGCAGCCAGACAGGGTACGAGCAGTACTTC. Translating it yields CASSQTGYEQYF.

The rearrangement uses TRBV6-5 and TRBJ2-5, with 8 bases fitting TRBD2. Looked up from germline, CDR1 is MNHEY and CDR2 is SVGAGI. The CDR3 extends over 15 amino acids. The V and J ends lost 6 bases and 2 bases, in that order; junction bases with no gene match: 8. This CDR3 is CASRASGGGQETQYF. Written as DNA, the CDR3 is TGTGCCAGCAGGGCGTCGGGGGGGGGACAAGAGACCCAGTACTTC.

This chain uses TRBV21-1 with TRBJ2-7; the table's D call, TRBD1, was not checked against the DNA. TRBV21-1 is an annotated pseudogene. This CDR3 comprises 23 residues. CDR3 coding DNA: TGTGCCAGCAGCAAAAAACGACAGGGTGGTCAGCGGAGTGCACGATGGGGTACATACGAGCAGTACTTC. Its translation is CASSKKRQGGQRSARWGTYEQYF.

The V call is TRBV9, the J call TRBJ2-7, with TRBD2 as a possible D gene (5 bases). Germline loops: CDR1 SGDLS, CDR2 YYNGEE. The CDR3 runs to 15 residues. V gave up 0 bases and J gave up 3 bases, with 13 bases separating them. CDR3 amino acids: CASSVVLDFNYEQYF. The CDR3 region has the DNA TGTGCCAGCAGCGTAGTACTAGATTTTAACTACGAGCAGTACTTC.

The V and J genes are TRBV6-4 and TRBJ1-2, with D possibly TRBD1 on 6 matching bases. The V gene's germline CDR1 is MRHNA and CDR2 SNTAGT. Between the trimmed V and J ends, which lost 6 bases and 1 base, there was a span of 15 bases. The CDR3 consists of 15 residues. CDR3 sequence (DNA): TGTGCCAGCAGCCCCCTCTCAGGGGTTAACTATGGCTACACCTTC. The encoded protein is CASSPLSGVNYGYTF.

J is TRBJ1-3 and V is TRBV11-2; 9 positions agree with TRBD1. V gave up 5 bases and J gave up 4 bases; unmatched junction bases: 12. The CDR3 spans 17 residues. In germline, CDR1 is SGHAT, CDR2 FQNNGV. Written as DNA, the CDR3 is TGTGCCAGCAGCCGTCATTACCCGGACAGGGGAGGAAACACCATATATTTT. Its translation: CASSRHYPDRGGNTIYF.

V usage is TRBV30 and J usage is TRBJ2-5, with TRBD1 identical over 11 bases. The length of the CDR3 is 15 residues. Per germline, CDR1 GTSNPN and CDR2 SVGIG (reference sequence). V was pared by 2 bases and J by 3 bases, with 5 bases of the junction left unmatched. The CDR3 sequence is CAWSQGQGAKETQYF. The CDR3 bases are TGTGCCTGGAGTCAAGGACAGGGGGCTAAAGAGACCCAGTACTTC.

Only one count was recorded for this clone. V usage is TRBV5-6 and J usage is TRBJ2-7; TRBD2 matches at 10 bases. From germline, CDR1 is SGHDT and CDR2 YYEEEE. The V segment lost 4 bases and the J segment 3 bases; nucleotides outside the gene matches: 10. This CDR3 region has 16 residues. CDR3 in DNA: TGTGCCAGCAGCCCTAGCGGGAGAATCCCCATCTACGAGCAGTACTTC. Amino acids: CASSPSGRIPIYEQYF.

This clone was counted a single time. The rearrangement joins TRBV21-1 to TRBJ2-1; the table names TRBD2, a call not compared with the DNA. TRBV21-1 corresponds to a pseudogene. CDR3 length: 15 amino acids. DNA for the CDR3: TGTGCCAGCAGCAAATACCTTGCGGGGGGACATGAGCAGTTCTTC. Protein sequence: CASSKYLAGGHEQFF.

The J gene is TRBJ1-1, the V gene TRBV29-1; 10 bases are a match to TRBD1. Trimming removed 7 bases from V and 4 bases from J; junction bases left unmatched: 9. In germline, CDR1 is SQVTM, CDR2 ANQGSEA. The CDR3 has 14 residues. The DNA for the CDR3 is TGCAGCGCCGCGACAGGGGGCGCGGGCACTGAAGCTTTCTTT. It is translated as CSAATGGAGTEAFF. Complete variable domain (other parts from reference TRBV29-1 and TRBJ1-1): SAVISQKPSRDICQRGTSLTIQCQVDSQVTMMFWYRQQPGQSLTLIATANQGSEATYESGFVIDKFPISRPNLTFSTLTVSNMSPEDSSIYLCSAATGGAGTEAFFGQGTRLTVV.

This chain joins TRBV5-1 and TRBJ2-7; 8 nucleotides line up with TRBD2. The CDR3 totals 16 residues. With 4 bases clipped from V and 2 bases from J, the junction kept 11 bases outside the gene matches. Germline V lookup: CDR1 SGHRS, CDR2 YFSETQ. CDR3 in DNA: TGCGCCAGCAGCCCAGACGGCAAGGGACTAGCCTACGAGCAGTACTTC. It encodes CASSPDGKGLAYEQYF. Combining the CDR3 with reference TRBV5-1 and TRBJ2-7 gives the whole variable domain KAGVTQTPRYLIKTRGQQVTLSCSPISGHRSVSWYQQTPGQGLQFLFEYFSETQRNKGNFPGRFSGRQFSNSRSEMNVSTLELGDSALYLCASSPDGKGLAYEQYFGPGTRLTVT.

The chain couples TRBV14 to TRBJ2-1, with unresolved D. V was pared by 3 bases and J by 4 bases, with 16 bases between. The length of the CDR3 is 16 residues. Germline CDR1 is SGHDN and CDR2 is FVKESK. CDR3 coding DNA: TGTGCCAGCAGCCACTTTGGTGGCGGAGCTTACAATGAGCAGTTCTTC. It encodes CASSHFGGGAYNEQFF.

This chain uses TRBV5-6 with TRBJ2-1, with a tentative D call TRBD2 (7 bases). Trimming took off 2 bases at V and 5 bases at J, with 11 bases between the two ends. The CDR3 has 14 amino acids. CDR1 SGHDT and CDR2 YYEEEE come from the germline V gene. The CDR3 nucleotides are TGTGCCAGCAGCTTTCGGGGGGCGAACAATGAGCAGTTCTTC. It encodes CASSFRGANNEQFF.

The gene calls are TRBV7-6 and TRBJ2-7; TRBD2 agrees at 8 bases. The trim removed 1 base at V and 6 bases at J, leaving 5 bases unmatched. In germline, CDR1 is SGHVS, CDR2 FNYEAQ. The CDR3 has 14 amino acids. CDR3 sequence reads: CASSLGTSGSEQYF. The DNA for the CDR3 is TGTGCCAGCAGCTTAGGTACAAGCGGGAGCGAGCAGTACTTC.

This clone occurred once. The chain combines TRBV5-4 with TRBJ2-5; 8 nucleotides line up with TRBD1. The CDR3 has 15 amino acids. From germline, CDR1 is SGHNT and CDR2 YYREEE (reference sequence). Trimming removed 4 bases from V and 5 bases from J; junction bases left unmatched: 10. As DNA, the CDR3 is TGTGCCAGCAGCAGAACAGGGTCAGGGGGCGAGACCCAGTACTTC. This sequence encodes CASSRTGSGGETQYF.

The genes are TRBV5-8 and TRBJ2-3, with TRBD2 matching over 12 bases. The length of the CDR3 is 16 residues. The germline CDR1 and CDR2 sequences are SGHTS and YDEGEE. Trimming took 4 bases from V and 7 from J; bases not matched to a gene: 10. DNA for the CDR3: TGTGCCAGCAGCCCCCTGGCTAGCGGGGGGGGGAATACGCAGTATTTT. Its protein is CASSPLASGGGNTQYF.